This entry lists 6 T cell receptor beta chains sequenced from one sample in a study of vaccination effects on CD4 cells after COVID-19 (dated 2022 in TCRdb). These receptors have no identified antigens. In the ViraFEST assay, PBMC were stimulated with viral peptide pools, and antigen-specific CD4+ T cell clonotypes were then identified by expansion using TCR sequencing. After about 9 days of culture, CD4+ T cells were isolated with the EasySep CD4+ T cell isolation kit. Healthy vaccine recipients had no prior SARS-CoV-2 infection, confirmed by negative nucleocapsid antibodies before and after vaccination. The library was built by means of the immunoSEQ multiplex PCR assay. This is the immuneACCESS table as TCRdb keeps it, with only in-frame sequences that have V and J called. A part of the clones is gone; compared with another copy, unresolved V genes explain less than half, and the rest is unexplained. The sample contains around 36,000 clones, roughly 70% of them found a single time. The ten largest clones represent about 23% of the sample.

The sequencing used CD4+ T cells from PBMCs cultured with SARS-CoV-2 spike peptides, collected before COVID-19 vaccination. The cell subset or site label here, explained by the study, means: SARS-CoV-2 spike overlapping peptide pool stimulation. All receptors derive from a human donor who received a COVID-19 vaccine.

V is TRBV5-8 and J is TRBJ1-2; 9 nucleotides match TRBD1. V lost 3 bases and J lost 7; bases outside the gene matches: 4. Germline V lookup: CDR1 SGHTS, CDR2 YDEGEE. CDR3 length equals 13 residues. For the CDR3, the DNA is TGTGCCAGCAGCTCGGGACAGGGAACTGGCTACACCTTC. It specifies CASSSGQGTGYTF.

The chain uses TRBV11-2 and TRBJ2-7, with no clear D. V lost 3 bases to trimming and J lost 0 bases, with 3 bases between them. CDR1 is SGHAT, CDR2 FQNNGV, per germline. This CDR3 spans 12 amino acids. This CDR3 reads CASSFNSYEQYF. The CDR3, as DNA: TGTGCCAGCAGCTTCAACTCCTACGAGCAGTACTTC.

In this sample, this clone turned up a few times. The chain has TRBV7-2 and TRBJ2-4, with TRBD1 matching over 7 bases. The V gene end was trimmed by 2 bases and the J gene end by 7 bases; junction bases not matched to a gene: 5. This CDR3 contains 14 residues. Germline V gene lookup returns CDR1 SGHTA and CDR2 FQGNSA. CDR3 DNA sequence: TGTGCCAGCAGCTTACCAGGGGGATGGAACATTCAGTACTTC. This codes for CASSLPGGWNIQYF.

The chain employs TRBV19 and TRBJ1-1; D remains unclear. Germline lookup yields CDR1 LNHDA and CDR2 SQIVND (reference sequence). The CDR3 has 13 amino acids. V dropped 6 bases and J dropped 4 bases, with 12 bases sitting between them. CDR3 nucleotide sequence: TGTGCCAGTAGGACAACCGCGGGCACTGAAGCTTTCTTT. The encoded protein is CASRTTAGTEAFF.

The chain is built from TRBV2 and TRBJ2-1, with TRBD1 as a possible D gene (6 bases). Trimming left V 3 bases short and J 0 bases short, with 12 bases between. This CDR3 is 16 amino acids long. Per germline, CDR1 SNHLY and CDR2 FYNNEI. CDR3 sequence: CASSEVRGVSYNEQFF. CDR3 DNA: TGTGCCAGCAGTGAGGTCAGGGGAGTCTCCTACAATGAGCAGTTCTTC. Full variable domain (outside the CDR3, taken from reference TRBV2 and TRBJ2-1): EPEVTQTPSHQVTQMGQEVILRCVPISNHLYFYWYRQILGQKVEFLVSFYNNEISEKSEIFDDQFSVERPDGSNFTLKIRSTKLEDSAMYFCASSEVRGVSYNEQFFGPGTRLTVL.

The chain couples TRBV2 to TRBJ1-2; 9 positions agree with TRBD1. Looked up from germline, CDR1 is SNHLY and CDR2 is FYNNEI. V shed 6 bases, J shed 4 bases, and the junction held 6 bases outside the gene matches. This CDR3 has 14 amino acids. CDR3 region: CASSPGTGIYGYTF. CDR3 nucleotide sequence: TGTGCCAGCAGCCCCGGGACAGGGATCTATGGCTACACCTTC.